Listed here are 2 T cell receptor beta chains from one sample, sequenced in a study of T-cell reconstitution after alpha-beta-depleted transplantation in children. During its preparation, the TCRbeta library received unique molecular identifiers. TCRdb reprocessed the PCR reads via MiXCR and lists one record per CDR3 protein. Seen here are 600,000 to 700,000 distinct CDR3 sequences, over 15% observed once, and the top ten hold over 0.95%. Sample: PBMCs from the stem cell graft donor, taken from the stem cell graft. The receptors were sampled from a human donor who donated a stem cell graft to a child with acute myeloid leukemia.

J is TRBJ2-3 and V is TRBV12-3 or TRBV12-4; D ambiguous. The length of the CDR3 is 12 residues. Deletions cut 10 bases from V and 2 bases from J, with 10 bases between. This CDR3 reads CAIPPHTDTQYF. The CDR3 DNA reads as TGTGCCATTCCCCCACACACAGATACGCAGTATTTT.

This clonotype came up many times. The rearrangement uses TRBV12-3 or TRBV12-4 and TRBJ2-5; D tentatively fits TRBD1 or TRBD2 (5 bases each). Trimming removed 5 bases at V and 5 bases at J, with 12 bases between. The CDR3 consists of 13 residues. The CDR3 bases are TGTGCCAGCAGTCTCAGGGAGAGGGAGACCCAGTACTTC. Amino acids: CASSLRERETQYF.